These 15 T cell receptor beta chains share one sample of origin, sequenced in a study of blood T cell repertoires in COVID-19. Clones were sequenced by immunoSEQ multiplex PCR, and TCRdb holds only the in-frame ones, with some missing. The table shows fewer than 350,000 clones, with 85% occurring only once. The sequenced material came from PBMCs or T cells enriched from blood (not recorded which). The receptors derive from a woman aged 50 to 60 who had recovered from COVID-19.

This clone was seen only a few times. This chain uses TRBV28 with TRBJ2-7; TRBD2 might be the D (5 bases). CDR1 and CDR2 from the germline V gene are MDHEN and SYDVKM. The CDR3 is 10 residues long. Trimming removed 4 bases from V and 7 bases from J, with 5 bases in between. This CDR3 is CASSSGEQYF. The CDR3 region has the DNA TGTGCCAGCAGTTCGGGAGAGCAGTACTTC. Complete variable domain (other parts from reference TRBV28 and TRBJ2-7): DVKVTQSSRYLVKRTGEKVFLECVQDMDHENMFWYRQDPGLGLRLIYFSYDVKMKEKGDIPEGYSVSREKKERFSLILESASTNQTSMYLCASSSGEQYFGPGTRLTVT.

The V gene is TRBV27, the J gene TRBJ2-3, with TRBD2 identical over 7 bases. CDR1 and CDR2 (germline): MNHEY, SMNVEV (reference sequence). The CDR3 totals 16 residues. The trim removed 8 bases at V and 5 bases at J, leaving 16 bases unmatched. DNA of the CDR3: TGTGCCAGCGCATCCATCAGGTGGGAGGGCCAAGATACGCAGTATTTT. Encoded protein: CASASIRWEGQDTQYF.

The chain has TRBV13 and TRBJ2-3; 10 nucleotides align to TRBD2. Germline CDR1 is PRHDT and CDR2 is FYEKMQ (reference sequence). The ends lost 2 bases at V and 2 bases at J; junction bases unmatched: 1. CDR3 length equals 15 residues. CDR3 amino acids: CASSLSGRATDTQYF. CDR3 sequence (DNA): TGTGCCAGCAGCTTAAGCGGGAGGGCCACAGATACGCAGTATTTT.

The genes are TRBV29-1 and TRBJ2-5, with a tentative D call TRBD2 (6 bases). Trimming cost V 4 bases and J 2 bases, with 11 bases left between them. CDR3 length: 13 amino acids. Germline V gives CDR1 SQVTM, CDR2 ANQGSEA. The CDR3 bases are TGCAGCGTTGCCGTGGGGGGTCAAGAGACCCAGTACTTC. This codes for CSVAVGGQETQYF.

This clone was observed a handful of times. The chain couples TRBV6-5 to TRBJ2-2; TRBD2 matches at 8 bases. J gave up 4 bases and V 7 bases, and 5 bases lay outside the gene matches. This CDR3 region has 14 residues. Germline V lookup: CDR1 MNHEY, CDR2 SVGAGI. The CDR3: CASKTGGATGELFF. In DNA form, the CDR3 reads TGTGCCAGCAAGACGGGGGGGGCCACCGGGGAGCTGTTTTTT.

Only one count was recorded for this clone. The J gene is TRBJ1-5, the V gene TRBV18; no firm D call. CDR1 and CDR2 from the germline V gene are KGHSH and LQKENI. The CDR3 contains 14 residues. The ends were cut back, 3 bases at V and 4 bases at J, with 10 bases in the middle. CDR3 sequence: CASSPNSNNQPQHF. The DNA of the CDR3 is TGTGCCAGCTCACCGAACAGCAATAATCAGCCCCAGCATTTT.

This chain's CDR3 is CASSQEKGEFYEQYF. The DNA of the CDR3 is TGCGCCAGCAGCCAAGAGAAGGGGGAATTTTACGAGCAGTACTTC. This chain uses TRBV4-3 with TRBJ2-7; TRBD1 is a possible D gene (6 bases). CDR1 is LGHNA, CDR2 YSLEER, per germline. V lost 0 bases and J 4 bases, leaving 13 bases between the germline ends. The CDR3 sequence is 15 residues long.

The chain recombines TRBV27 with TRBJ2-7, with 8 positions matching TRBD1. The CDR3 totals 16 residues. Germline V gives CDR1 MNHEY, CDR2 SMNVEV (reference sequence). The V segment lost 6 bases and the J segment 0 bases; nucleotides outside the gene matches: 10. CDR3: CASSPTTGQDSYEQYF. The DNA for the CDR3 is TGTGCCAGCAGCCCGACTACGGGACAGGACTCCTACGAGCAGTACTTC.

This clone was found a few times. Germline and junction disagree at one end, which may indicate a read error. The chain carries TRBV7-3 and TRBJ2-1, with TRBD1 identical over 7 bases. CDR1 SGHTA and CDR2 FQGTGA come from the germline V gene. The CDR3 runs 15 residues. CDR3 residues: CASSLTGEIRDEQFF. As DNA, the CDR3 is TGTGCCAGCAGCCTAACAGGGGAAATTCGCGATGAGCAGTTCTTC.

This clone was seen only once. The V call is TRBV5-5, the J call TRBJ1-3; D perhaps matches TRBD1 (5 bases). Trimming cost V 10 bases and J 4 bases, with 15 bases left between them. This CDR3 has 13 residues. Germline V lookup: CDR1 SGHKS, CDR2 YYEKEE (reference sequence). The CDR3 is CASPGGRGNTIYF. The CDR3, as DNA: TGTGCCTCCCCGGGGGGGAGGGGAAACACCATATATTTT.

This chain joins TRBV5-1 and TRBJ2-2, with D possibly being TRBD1 (5 bases). Trimming took 2 bases from V and 5 from J, leaving 13 bases between them. Looked up from germline, CDR1 is SGHRS and CDR2 is YFSETQ. CDR3 length: 15 amino acids. This CDR3 reads CASSLMTVGTGELFF. CDR3 coding DNA: TGCGCCAGCAGCTTAATGACAGTCGGGACCGGGGAGCTGTTTTTT. Supplemented by reference TRBV5-1 and TRBJ2-2, the full variable domain reads KAGVTQTPRYLIKTRGQQVTLSCSPISGHRSVSWYQQTPGQGLQFLFEYFSETQRNKGNFPGRFSGRQFSNSRSEMNVSTLELGDSALYLCASSLMTVGTGELFFGEGSRLTVL.

This rearrangement joins TRBV5-1 to TRBJ2-1, with D perhaps matching TRBD2 (5 bases). The germline V gene has CDR1 SGHRS and CDR2 YFSETQ. V was cut by 1 base and J by 4 bases, with 12 bases left in between. There are 15 residues in the CDR3. The CDR3 DNA reads as TGCGCCAGCAGCTTGTACCCGGGATCTTACAATGAGCAGTTCTTC. Amino acids: CASSLYPGSYNEQFF.

The gene calls are TRBV13 and TRBJ1-2; 9 bases match TRBD1. CDR1 and CDR2 (germline): PRHDT, FYEKMQ (reference sequence). The CDR3 is 13 residues long. J gave up 4 bases and V 7 bases, and 4 bases lay outside the gene matches. This chain's CDR3 is CASTGQGPYGYTF. The CDR3 DNA reads as TGTGCCAGCACCGGACAGGGGCCCTATGGCTACACCTTC.

This clone was seen a few times. The V call is TRBV6-2 or TRBV6-3, the J call TRBJ2-7, with 7 bases that match TRBD1. With V trimmed by 2 bases and J by 3 bases, 4 bases remained unmatched. Germline V CDR1 and CDR2: MNHEY, SVGEGT. The CDR3 extends over 14 amino acids. DNA of the CDR3: TGTGCCAGCAGTTACGTGGGACAGTACTACGAGCAGTACTTC. This gives the protein CASSYVGQYYEQYF.

This chain uses TRBV7-2 with TRBJ2-7; the D is unclear. This CDR3 spans 13 amino acids. In germline, CDR1 is SGHTA, CDR2 FQGNSA. Trimming removed 5 bases at V and 4 bases at J, with 12 bases between. CDR3 region: CASSVRNSYEQYF. DNA of the CDR3: TGTGCCAGCAGCGTGCGAAACTCGTACGAGCAGTACTTC.